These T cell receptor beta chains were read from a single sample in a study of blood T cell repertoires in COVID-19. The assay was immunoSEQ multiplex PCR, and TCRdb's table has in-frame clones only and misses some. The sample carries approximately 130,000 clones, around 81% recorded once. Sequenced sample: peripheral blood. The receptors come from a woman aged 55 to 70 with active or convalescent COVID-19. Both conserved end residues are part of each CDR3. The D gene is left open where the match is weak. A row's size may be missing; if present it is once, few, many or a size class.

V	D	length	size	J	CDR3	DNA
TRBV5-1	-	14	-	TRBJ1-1	CASTRQDGGTEAFF	TGCGCCAGCACACGACAGGACGGCGGCACTGAAGCTTTCTTT
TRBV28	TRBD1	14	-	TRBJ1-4	CASTKQGEVEKLFF	TGTGCCAGCACTAAACAGGGGGAGGTAGAAAAACTGTTTTTT
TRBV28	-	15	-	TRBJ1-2	CASSFGGAGLYGYTF	TGTGCCAGCAGTTTTGGAGGGGCAGGGCTCTATGGCTACACCTTC
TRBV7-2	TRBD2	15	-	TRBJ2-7	CASSLVAGGLIEQYF	TGTGCCAGCAGCCTTGTAGCGGGAGGTCTCATCGAGCAGTACTTC
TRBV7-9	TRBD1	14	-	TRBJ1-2	CASSLDGTDYGYTF	TGTGCCAGCAGCTTAGACGGGACAGATTATGGCTACACCTTC
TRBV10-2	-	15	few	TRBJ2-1	CASSVGRGGYNEQFF	TGCGCCAGCAGTGTGGGGAGGGGGGGGTACAATGAGCAGTTCTTC
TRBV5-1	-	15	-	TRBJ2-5	CASRGGAGIDGTQYF	TGCGCCAGCAGGGGGGGAGCAGGGATTGACGGGACCCAGTACTTC
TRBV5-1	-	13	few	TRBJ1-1	CASSPGQYTEAFF	TGCGCCAGCAGCCCCGGACAGTACACTGAAGCTTTCTTT
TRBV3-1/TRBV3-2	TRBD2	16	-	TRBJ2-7	CASSQGTSGNSYEQYF	TGTGCCAGCAGCCAAGGGACTAGCGGGAACTCCTACGAGCAGTACTTC
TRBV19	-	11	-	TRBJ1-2	CASSMVYGYTF	TGTGCCAGTAGTATGGTCTACGGCTACACCTTC
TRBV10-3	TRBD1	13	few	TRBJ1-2	CAISGTVHFGYTF	TGTGCCATCAGCGGGACAGTCCACTTTGGCTACACCTTC
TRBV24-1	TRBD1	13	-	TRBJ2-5	CATRDRAQETQYF	TGTGCCACGCGTGACAGGGCGCAAGAGACCCAGTACTTC
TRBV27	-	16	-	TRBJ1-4	CASSPIVGGGNEKLFF	TGTGCCAGCAGCCCTATCGTCGGGGGGGGAAATGAAAAACTGTTTTTT
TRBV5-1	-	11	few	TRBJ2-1	CASSFGQDQFF	TGCGCCAGCAGCTTTGGGCAGGATCAGTTCTTC
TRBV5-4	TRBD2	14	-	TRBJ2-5	CASSYRGGQETQYF	TGTGCCAGCAGCTATCGGGGGGGCCAAGAGACCCAGTACTTC
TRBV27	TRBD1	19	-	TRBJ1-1	CASSLPLDRGPSGNTEAFF	TGTGCCAGCAGTTTACCCTTAGACAGGGGGCCTTCAGGGAACACTGAAGCTTTCTTT
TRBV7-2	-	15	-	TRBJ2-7	CASSLGFSGFYEQYF	TGTGCCAGCAGCTTAGGTTTTAGCGGTTTCTACGAGCAGTACTTC
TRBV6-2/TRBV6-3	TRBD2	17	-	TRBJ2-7	CASSFRTSGRTAYEQYF	TGTGCCAGCAGTTTCCGGACTAGCGGGAGGACCGCCTACGAGCAGTACTTC
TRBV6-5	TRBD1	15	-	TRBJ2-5	CASSSQGAAQETQYF	TGTGCCAGCAGCTCCCAGGGGGCCGCCCAAGAGACCCAGTACTTC
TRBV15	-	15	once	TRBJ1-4	CATSRDGGHNEKLFF	TGTGCCACCAGCAGAGACGGCGGGCACAATGAAAAACTGTTTTTT
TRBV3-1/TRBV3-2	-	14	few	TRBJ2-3	CAKRPGNRTDTQYF	TGTGCCAAAAGACCAGGGAACCGCACAGATACGCAGTATTTT
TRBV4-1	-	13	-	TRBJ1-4	CASGGSGEEKLFF	TGCGCCAGCGGTGGATCAGGGGAGGAAAAACTGTTTTTT
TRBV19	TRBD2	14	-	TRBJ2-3	CAASSGGSTDTQYF	TGTGCCGCTTCTAGCGGGGGGTCCACAGATACGCAGTATTTT
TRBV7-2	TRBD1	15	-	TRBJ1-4	CASSLKTGFNEKLFF	TGTGCCAGCAGCCTAAAGACAGGGTTTAATGAAAAACTGTTTTTT